The 18 T cell receptor beta chains in this list originate from one sample, sequenced in a study of Ad26.COV2.S vaccination and SARS-CoV-2 variants. This table comes from immunoSEQ multiplex PCR, and its TCRdb copy is limited to in-frame clones, with some not included. The data show a few hundred thousand clones, more than 75% seen once. Treatment meaning: 15 to 20 received Ad26.COV2.S at low or high dose, single or two shots; 5 received placebo; per-sample allocation not given. Sample collection was performed on day 63 after the first vaccine or placebo injection. Sequencing used peripheral blood, obtained in a trial of Ad26.COV2.S vaccine versus placebo. The origin of the receptors is a person between 18 and 65 years old who received the Ad26.COV2.S COVID-19 vaccine or a placebo.

The chain is built from TRBV7-2 and TRBJ2-7, with TRBD2 identical over 7 bases. The CDR3 runs 14 residues. Germline V gives CDR1 SGHTA, CDR2 FQGNSA. Trimming cost V 5 bases and J 3 bases; bases outside gene matches: 7. CDR3 coding DNA: TGTGCCAGCAGCCCAAATGGGGGGGACTACGAGCAGTACTTC. Protein: CASSPNGGDYEQYF.

This rearrangement joins TRBV5-1 to TRBJ2-7; TRBD2 is a possible D gene (5 bases). Trimming took 4 bases from V and 5 from J, leaving 13 bases between them. This CDR3 has 13 residues. CDR1 SGHRS and CDR2 YFSETQ come from the germline V gene. The CDR3: CASSPAGGNEQYF. The CDR3 DNA reads as TGCGCCAGCAGCCCCGCGGGCGGCAACGAGCAGTACTTC.

The chain carries TRBV6-2 or TRBV6-3 and TRBJ2-5; tentative D call: TRBD2 (7 bases). V gave up 0 bases and J gave up 2 bases, with 19 bases separating them. Germline CDR1 MNHEY, CDR2 SVGEGT. This CDR3 comprises 18 residues. CDR3: CASSYSTGSGHPQETQYF. For the CDR3, the DNA is TGTGCCAGCAGTTACTCGACAGGTAGCGGGCACCCTCAAGAGACCCAGTACTTC.

The V call is TRBV9, the J call TRBJ1-1; 7 positions agree with TRBD1. CDR1 and CDR2 (germline): SGDLS, YYNGEE. V was pared by 3 bases and J by 0 bases, with 5 bases of the junction left unmatched. The CDR3 has 15 residues. Here the CDR3 reads CASSAYRGLNTEAFF. CDR3 coding DNA: TGTGCCAGCAGCGCCTACAGGGGCCTGAACACTGAAGCTTTCTTT.

CDR3: CASSLGGRGRTEAFF. CDR3 DNA sequence: TGTGCCAGCAGCTTAGGGGGCAGGGGAAGGACTGAAGCTTTCTTT. The chain couples TRBV7-2 to TRBJ1-1, with TRBD1 as a possible D gene (6 bases). The CDR3 runs 15 residues. V was clipped by 1 base and J by 5 bases, with 14 bases between them. Looked up from germline, CDR1 is SGHTA and CDR2 is FQGNSA.

The chain joins TRBV5-5 to TRBJ1-2, with D possibly TRBD1 on 6 matching bases. The V gene lost 5 bases and the J gene lost 5 bases, with 19 bases spanning the gap. The CDR3 runs to 15 residues. Per germline, CDR1 SGHKS and CDR2 YYEKEE (reference sequence). CDR3 DNA: TGTGCCAGCAGGGTCGACCCTGGACAGCAGTATGGCTACACCTTC. It is translated as CASRVDPGQQYGYTF.

V and J are TRBV7-2 and TRBJ1-1, with 8 bases lining up with TRBD1. The CDR3 spans 15 residues. With V trimmed by 5 bases and J by 2 bases, 7 bases remained unmatched. Germline values: CDR1 SGHTA, CDR2 FQGNSA. The CDR3 sequence: CASSERTGPNTEAFF. CDR3 DNA sequence: TGTGCCAGCAGCGAAAGGACAGGGCCAAACACTGAAGCTTTCTTT.

This clone was found once. Other DNA sequences in this specimen translate into the identical CDR3. The gene calls are TRBV27 and TRBJ2-1; D is perhaps TRBD2 (6 bases). Trimming took 0 bases from V and 0 from J, leaving 6 bases between them. The CDR3 length is 15 residues. Germline-derived CDR1 and CDR2 are MNHEY and SMNVEV (reference sequence). CDR3 protein: CASSLSGSSYNEQFF. As DNA, the CDR3 is TGTGCCAGCAGTTTATCCGGGAGCTCCTACAATGAGCAGTTCTTC.

The rearrangement uses TRBV19 and TRBJ2-5; no firm D call. CDR3 length equals 14 residues. V lost 3 bases and J 5 bases, leaving 13 bases between the germline ends. CDR1 LNHDA and CDR2 SQIVND come from the germline V gene (reference sequence). CDR3 DNA: TGTGCCAGTAGTATTGGCAGTACCTGGGAGACCCAGTACTTC. It yields the protein CASSIGSTWETQYF.

J is TRBJ1-2 and V is TRBV9, with D possibly TRBD1 on 6 matching bases. The CDR3 consists of 16 residues. CDR1 SGDLS and CDR2 YYNGEE come from the germline V gene. V lost 2 bases and J lost 0, with 14 bases in between. The CDR3 DNA follows: TGTGCCAGCAGCGTCACCGGGACACCCGCTAACTATGGCTACACCTTC. Residues: CASSVTGTPANYGYTF.

V usage is TRBV19 and J usage is TRBJ2-7; 7 bases align to TRBD1. V trimming: 7 bases; J trimming: 6 bases; junction bases outside the gene matches: 9. Germline V gene lookup returns CDR1 LNHDA and CDR2 SQIVND (reference sequence). The CDR3 consists of 13 residues. The CDR3 DNA is TGTGCCAGTAAAAGGTCTACAGGGGTCGAGCAGTACTTC. Translated, it gives CASKRSTGVEQYF.

J is TRBJ1-2 and V is TRBV12-3 or TRBV12-4, with D unclear. The V gene lost 1 base and the J gene lost 4 bases, with 7 bases spanning the gap. The CDR3 covers 13 residues. CDR3 nucleotide sequence: TGTGCCAGCAGTTTAGGAGGTCCCTATGGCTACACCTTC. This gives the protein CASSLGGPYGYTF.

The V call is TRBV19, the J call TRBJ2-2; D unresolved. V was trimmed by 8 bases and J by 3 bases, leaving 10 bases between them. From germline, CDR1 is LNHDA and CDR2 SQIVND (reference sequence). The CDR3 covers 13 residues. CDR3 loop: CASLGWDTGELFF. CDR3 nucleotides: TGTGCCAGTTTGGGGTGGGACACCGGGGAGCTGTTTTTT. The whole variable domain, filled in from reference TRBV19 and TRBJ2-2, reads DGGITQSPKYLFRKEGQNVTLSCEQNLNHDAMYWYRQDPGQGLRLIYYSQIVNDFQKGDIAEGYSVSREKKESFPLTVTSAQKNPTAFYLCASLGWDTGELFFGEGSRLTVL.

This clone has a single count. The chain recombines TRBV2 with TRBJ2-4; tentatively, D is TRBD1 (6 bases). Trimming pared 4 bases from V and 0 bases from J, leaving 19 bases between. Germline CDR1 and CDR2: SNHLY and FYNNEI. The CDR3 consists of 18 residues. In nucleotides, the CDR3 is TGTGCCAGCAGTGGGGTCTCAGGGACAAGATTAGCCAAAAACATTCAGTACTTC. Residues: CASSGVSGTRLAKNIQYF.

This clone was picked up a small number of times. This sequence joins TRBV5-1 and TRBJ1-2, with D possibly being TRBD1 (6 bases). The germline CDR1 and CDR2 sequences are SGHRS and YFSETQ. V lost 0 bases and J lost 2, with 14 bases in between. The CDR3 is made up of 16 amino acids. The CDR3 region has the DNA TGCGCCAGCAGCTTGGATCCGACACAGGGCAACTATGGCTACACCTTC. It specifies CASSLDPTQGNYGYTF.

The chain has TRBV5-1 and TRBJ2-1; 10 bases align to TRBD2. The CDR3 totals 14 residues. Losses at the gene ends were 4 bases for V and 14 bases for J; bases not matched to a gene: 12. Germline V lookup: CDR1 SGHRS, CDR2 YFSETQ. The CDR3 here is CASSKGTSAQDEFF. CDR3 coding DNA: TGCGCCAGCAGCAAAGGGACTAGCGCTCAAGACGAGTTCTTC.

The CDR3 bases are TGTGCCAGCAGCTTGGGGTTCGAGGGAAACACTGAAGCTTTCTTT. Translating it yields CASSLGFEGNTEAFF. The V gene is TRBV5-4, the J gene TRBJ1-1; no clear D. The CDR3 is 15 residues long. V shed 0 bases and J shed 2 bases, with 11 bases lying between them. The germline gives CDR1 SGHNT, CDR2 YYREEE (reference sequence).

The chain combines TRBV7-2 with TRBJ1-2; perhaps TRBD1 as D (5 bases). The V end was cut by 1 base, the J end by 4 bases, with 13 bases between. This CDR3 has 15 residues. Looked up from germline, CDR1 is SGHTA and CDR2 is FQGNSA. The CDR3, as DNA: TGTGCCAGCAGCTTAGGACCCCAGGGAGGCTATGGCTACACCTTC. It yields the protein CASSLGPQGGYGYTF.